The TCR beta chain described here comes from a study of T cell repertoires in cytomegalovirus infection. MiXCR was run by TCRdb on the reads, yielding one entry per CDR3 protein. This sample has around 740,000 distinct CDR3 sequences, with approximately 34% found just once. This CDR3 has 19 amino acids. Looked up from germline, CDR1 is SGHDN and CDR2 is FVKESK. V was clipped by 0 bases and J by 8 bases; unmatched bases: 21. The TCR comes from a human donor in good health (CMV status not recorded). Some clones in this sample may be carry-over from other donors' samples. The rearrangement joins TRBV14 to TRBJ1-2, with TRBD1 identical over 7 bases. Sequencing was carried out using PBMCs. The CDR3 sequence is CASSQERGEGTASQGGYTF. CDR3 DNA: TGTGCCAGCAGCCAAGAAAGAGGGGAAGGGACAGCCTCCCAGGGGGGCTACACCTTC.